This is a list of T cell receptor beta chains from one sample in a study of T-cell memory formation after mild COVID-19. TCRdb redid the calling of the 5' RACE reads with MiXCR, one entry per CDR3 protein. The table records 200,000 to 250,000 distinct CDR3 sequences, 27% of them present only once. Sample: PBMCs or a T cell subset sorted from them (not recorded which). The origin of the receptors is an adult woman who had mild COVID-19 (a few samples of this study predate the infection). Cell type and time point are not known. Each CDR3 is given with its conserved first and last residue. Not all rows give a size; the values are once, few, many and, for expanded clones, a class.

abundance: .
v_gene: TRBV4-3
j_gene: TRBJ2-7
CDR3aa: CASSQDFVSIEQYF

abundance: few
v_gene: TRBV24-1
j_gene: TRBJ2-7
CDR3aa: CATSDSRAGNSYEQYF

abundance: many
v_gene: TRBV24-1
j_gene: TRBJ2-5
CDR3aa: CATSGTSGEETQYF

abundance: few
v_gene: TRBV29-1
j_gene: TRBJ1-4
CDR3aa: CSGRQGTNEKLFF

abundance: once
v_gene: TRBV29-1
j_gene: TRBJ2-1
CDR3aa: CSVLSGRGYNEQFF

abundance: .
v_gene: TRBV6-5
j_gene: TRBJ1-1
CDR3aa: CASTARDRGTEAFF

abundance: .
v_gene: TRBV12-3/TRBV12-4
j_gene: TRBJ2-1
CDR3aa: CASSFTGTSGSEQFF

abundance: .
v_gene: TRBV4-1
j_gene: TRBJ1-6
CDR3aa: CASSQDWGNYSPLHF

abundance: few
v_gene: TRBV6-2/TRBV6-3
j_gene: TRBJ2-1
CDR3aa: CASSYDRPLAGGHEQFF

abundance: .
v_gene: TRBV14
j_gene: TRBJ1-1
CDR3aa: CASSHPPSGSGEAFF

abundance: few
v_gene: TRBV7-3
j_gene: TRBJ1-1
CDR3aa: CASSLLARGWNTEAFF

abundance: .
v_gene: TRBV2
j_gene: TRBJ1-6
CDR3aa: CASSETGYRSPLHF

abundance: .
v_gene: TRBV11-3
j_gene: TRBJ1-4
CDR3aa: CASSLDLIGGADEKLFF

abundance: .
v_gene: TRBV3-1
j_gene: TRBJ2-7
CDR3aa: CASSQGGTSGGEQYF

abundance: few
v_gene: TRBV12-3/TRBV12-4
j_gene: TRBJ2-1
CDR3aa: CASSSSGTYNEQFF

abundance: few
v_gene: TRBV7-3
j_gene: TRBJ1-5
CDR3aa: CASSENSNQPQHF

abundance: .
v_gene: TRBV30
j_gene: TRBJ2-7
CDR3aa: CAWRGTGTSGISEQYF

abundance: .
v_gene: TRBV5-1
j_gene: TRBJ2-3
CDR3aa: CASRFIAGHADTQYF

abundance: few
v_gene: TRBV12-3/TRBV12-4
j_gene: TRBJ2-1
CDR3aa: CASSPYLNEQFF

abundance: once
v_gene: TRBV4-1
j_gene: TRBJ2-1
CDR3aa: CASSPRGLLNEQFF

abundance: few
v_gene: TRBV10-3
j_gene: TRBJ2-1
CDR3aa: CATEGLAGSNEQFF

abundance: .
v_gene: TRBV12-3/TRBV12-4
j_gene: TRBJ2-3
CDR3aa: CASSLRQGSTDTQYF

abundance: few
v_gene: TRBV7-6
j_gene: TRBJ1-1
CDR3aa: CASSWDSKNTEAFF

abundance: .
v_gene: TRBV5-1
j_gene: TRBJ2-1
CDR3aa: CASSVGTSGPNNEQFF

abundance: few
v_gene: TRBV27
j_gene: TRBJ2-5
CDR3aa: CASSLLSSGSGETQYF

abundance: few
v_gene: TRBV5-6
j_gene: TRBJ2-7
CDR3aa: CASSFGTSYEQYF

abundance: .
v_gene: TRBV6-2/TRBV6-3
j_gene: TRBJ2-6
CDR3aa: CASRVRGGANVLTF

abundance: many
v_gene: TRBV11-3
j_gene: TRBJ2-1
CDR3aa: CASSTTSEQFF

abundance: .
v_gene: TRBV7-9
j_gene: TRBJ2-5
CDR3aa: CASSSTGGEETQYF

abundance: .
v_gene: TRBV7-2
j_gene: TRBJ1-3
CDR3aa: CAWGGPSGNTIYF

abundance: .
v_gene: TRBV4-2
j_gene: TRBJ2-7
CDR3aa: CASSQDRLEQYF

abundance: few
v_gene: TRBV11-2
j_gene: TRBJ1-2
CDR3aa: CASSLGRGPYGYTF

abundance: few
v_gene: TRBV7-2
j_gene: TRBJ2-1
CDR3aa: CASRAVASLSYNEQFF

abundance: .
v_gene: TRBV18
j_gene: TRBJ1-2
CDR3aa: CASSPGRNPNYGYTF

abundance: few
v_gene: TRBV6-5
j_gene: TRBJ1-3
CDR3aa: CASSYEDPGGTSGNTIYF

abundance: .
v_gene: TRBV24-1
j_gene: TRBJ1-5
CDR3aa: CATSKAGQPQHF

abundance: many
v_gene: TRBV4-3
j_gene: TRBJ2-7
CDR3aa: CASSQATGQGYEQYF

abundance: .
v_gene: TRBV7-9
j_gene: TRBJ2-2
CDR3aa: CASSAGTGVAGELFF

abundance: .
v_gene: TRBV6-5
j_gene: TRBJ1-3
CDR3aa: CASTPDRGNTGNTIYF

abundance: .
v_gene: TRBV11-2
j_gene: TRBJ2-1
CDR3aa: CASSFPGQGNEQFF

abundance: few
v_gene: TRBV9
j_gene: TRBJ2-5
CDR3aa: CASSAELTVQETQYF

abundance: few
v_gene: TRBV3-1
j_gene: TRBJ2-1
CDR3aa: CASRRLAGATNSYNEQFF

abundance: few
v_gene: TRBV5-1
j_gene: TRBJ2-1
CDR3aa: CASSLGGTSGAYNEQFF

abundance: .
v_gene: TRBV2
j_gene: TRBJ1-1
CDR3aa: CASIRDSPTEAFF

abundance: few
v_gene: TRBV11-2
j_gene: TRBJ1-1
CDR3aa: CASSGRQGRLNTEAFF

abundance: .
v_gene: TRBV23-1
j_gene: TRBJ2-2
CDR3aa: CASSQNTGTFSCPDTGELFF

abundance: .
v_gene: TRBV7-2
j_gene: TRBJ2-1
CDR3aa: CASSLARGDSSQFF

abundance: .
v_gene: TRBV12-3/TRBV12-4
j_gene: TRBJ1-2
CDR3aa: CASSKQGLSGYTF

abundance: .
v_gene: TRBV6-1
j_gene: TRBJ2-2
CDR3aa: CASSEGLLFGGELFF

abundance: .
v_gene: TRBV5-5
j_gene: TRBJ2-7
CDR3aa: CASPPGPSYEQYF

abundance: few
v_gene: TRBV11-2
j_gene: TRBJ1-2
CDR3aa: CASSLTAGAYGYTF

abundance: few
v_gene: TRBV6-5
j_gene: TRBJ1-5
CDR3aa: CASSPDRVSNQPQHF